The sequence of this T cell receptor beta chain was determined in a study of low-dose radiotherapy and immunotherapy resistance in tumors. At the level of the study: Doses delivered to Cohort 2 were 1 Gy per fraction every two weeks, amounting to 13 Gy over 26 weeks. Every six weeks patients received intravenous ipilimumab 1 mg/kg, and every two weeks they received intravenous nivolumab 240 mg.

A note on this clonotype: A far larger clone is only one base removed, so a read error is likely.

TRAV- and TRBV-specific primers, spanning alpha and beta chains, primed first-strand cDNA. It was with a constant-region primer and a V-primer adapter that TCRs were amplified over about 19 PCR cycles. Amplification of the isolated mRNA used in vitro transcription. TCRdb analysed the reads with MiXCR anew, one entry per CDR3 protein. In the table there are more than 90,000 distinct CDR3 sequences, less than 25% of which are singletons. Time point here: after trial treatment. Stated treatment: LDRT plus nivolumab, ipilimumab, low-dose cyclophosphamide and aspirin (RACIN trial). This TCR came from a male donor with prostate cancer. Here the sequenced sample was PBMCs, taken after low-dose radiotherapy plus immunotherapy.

The CDR3 region is CASSDRRGGGNEQYF. CDR3 DNA sequence: TGTGCCAGCAGTGATCGTCGGGGGGGCGGAAATGAGCAGTACTTC. The chain has TRBV2 and TRBJ2-7; 8 nucleotides match TRBD2. The length of the CDR3 is 15 residues. The V gene end was trimmed by 3 bases and the J gene end by 7 bases; junction bases not matched to a gene: 11. In germline, CDR1 is SNHLY, CDR2 FYNNEI.